This TCR beta chain is from a study of blood T cell repertoires in COVID-19. Turning to the study itself: From the United States, Italy and Spain came samples of acute and convalescent COVID-19. PBMCs, B-cell-depleted T cells, or T cells were the source of the cDNA or gDNA that made up the material.

The germline V and J ends were trimmed by 1 base and 7 bases, with 18 bases remaining between them. CDR3 length equals 16 residues. From germline, CDR1 is SGHRS and CDR2 YFSETQ. In the original workflow: For nucleated cells, counts were estimated from reference gene primer amplification. Assay used: immunoSEQ multiplex PCR; TCRdb lists only in-frame clones, some missing. V, J and clone size reflect that table, while D and trimming were determined from the DNA. Of 200,000 or so clones in the sample, around 79% were seen once. The TCR was taken from a man in his sixties with active or convalescent COVID-19. The chain combines TRBV5-1 with TRBJ2-1, with D possibly TRBD1 on 6 matching bases. Sequences were obtained from peripheral blood. The CDR3 reads CASSLSQGVSLNEQFF. As DNA, the CDR3 is TGCGCCAGCAGCTTGTCACAGGGAGTATCCTTGAATGAGCAGTTCTTC.